Presented here are 18 T cell receptor beta chains from one specimen sequenced in a study of OX40 agonist ivuxolimab in advanced cancers. Sequencing was performed with immunoSEQ multiplex PCR; in TCRdb, only in-frame clones are kept and a portion is missing. The table includes about 50,000 clones, 65% to 85% detected once. The sequencing used CD4+ or CD8+ T cells sorted from blood, collected in a trial of the OX40 agonist ivuxolimab. Every receptor here comes from an adult with an advanced solid tumor such as melanoma, head and neck, liver or kidney cancer.

V and J are TRBV7-9 and TRBJ2-1, with D perhaps matching TRBD1 (5 bases). CDR1 is SEHNR and CDR2 is FQNEAQ in the germline V gene (reference sequence). This CDR3 is built from 16 residues. Trimming took 2 bases from V and 8 from J, leaving 19 bases between them. CDR3 nucleotide sequence: TGTGCCAGCAGCTTACGTCCGTGGCAGGGCGGCGATGAGCAGTTCTTC. Translation gives CASSLRPWQGGDEQFF.

The J gene is TRBJ2-1, the V gene TRBV7-2; TRBD1 matches at 10 bases. Per the germline V gene, CDR1 is SGHTA and CDR2 is FQGNSA. The CDR3 runs 15 residues. J lost 5 bases, V lost 5 bases, and 6 bases had no gene match. The CDR3 nucleotides are TGTGCCAGCAGCAGGAGACAGGGGGCCAACAATGAGCAGTTCTTC. Amino acid sequence: CASSRRQGANNEQFF.

This sequence joins TRBV5-1 and TRBJ2-7; TRBD2 is a possible D gene (6 bases). The V and J ends lost 8 bases and 5 bases respectively, with 17 bases between them. From germline, CDR1 is SGHRS and CDR2 YFSETQ. The CDR3 covers 13 residues. CDR3 amino acids: CASASVLVDEQYF. In nucleotides, the CDR3 is TGCGCCAGTGCTAGCGTTTTGGTTGACGAGCAGTACTTC.

The gene calls are TRBV28 and TRBJ2-1; no reliable D call. Trimming pared 1 base from V and 3 bases from J, leaving 10 bases between. This CDR3 is 15 amino acids long. Germline V gives CDR1 MDHEN, CDR2 SYDVKM. Here the CDR3 reads CASSLSQGSYNEQFF. Here the CDR3 DNA reads TGTGCCAGCAGTTTATCCCAAGGCAGCTACAATGAGCAGTTCTTC.

V is TRBV2 and J is TRBJ2-6; D gene ambiguous. Germline assignment: CDR1 SNHLY and CDR2 FYNNEI. The CDR3 sequence is 13 residues long. The ends were cut back, 8 bases at V and 4 bases at J, with 9 bases in the middle. The CDR3, as DNA: TGTGCCAGCCTAGGGTCCGGGGCCAACGTCCTGACTTTC. It encodes CASLGSGANVLTF. The entire variable domain, with the rest obtained from reference TRBV2 and TRBJ2-6, is as follows: EPEVTQTPSHQVTQMGQEVILRCVPISNHLYFYWYRQILGQKVEFLVSFYNNEISEKSEIFDDQFSVERPDGSNFTLKIRSTKLEDSAMYFCASLGSGANVLTFGAGSRLTVL.

This clone was observed a handful of times. The rearrangement links TRBV19 to TRBJ2-1, with D perhaps assigned TRBD1 or TRBD2 (6 bases each). The V gene's germline CDR1 is LNHDA and CDR2 SQIVND (reference sequence). The CDR3 is 16 residues long. V lost 7 bases, J lost 10 bases, and 26 bases lay in between. The DNA of the CDR3 is TGTGCCAGTAAGGCTAGCGCCCAAGGGGGTACAAGGGAGCAGTTCTTC. Translating gives CASKASAQGGTREQFF.

By frequency in the sample, this clone is medium-sized. V is TRBV6-5 and J is TRBJ1-6, with D perhaps matching TRBD1 (5 bases). This CDR3 is 14 amino acids long. The V and J ends lost 3 bases and 9 bases respectively, with 12 bases between them. The germline CDR1 and CDR2 sequences are MNHEY and SVGAGI. The CDR3, as DNA: TGTGCCAGCAGTTATGAAGGGGCGAGTTCACCCCTCCACTTT. This codes for CASSYEGASSPLHF.

A single count supports this clone. J is TRBJ2-1 and V is TRBV7-2; 9 bases fit TRBD2. The junction had 4 bases not matched to a gene; V was cut back by 5 bases and J by 2 bases. In germline, CDR1 is SGHTA, CDR2 FQGNSA. The CDR3 sequence is 15 residues long. The CDR3 DNA reads as TGTGCCAGCAGCCCCTCTAGCGGGGCCTACAATGAGCAGTTCTTC. Protein product: CASSPSSGAYNEQFF.

The chain employs TRBV11-2 and TRBJ1-1; D not certain. Germline CDR1 reads SGHAT; CDR2 reads FQNNGV. V gave up 0 bases and J gave up 3 bases, with 5 bases separating them. The length of the CDR3 is 13 residues. DNA for the CDR3: TGTGCCAGCAGCTTAGAGAGCGACACTGAAGCTTTCTTT. Translation: CASSLESDTEAFF.

This sequence joins TRBV21-1 and TRBJ2-7; the table's D gene call, TRBD2, was not cross checked with the DNA. TRBV21-1 constitutes a pseudogene. The CDR3 is 13 residues long. CDR3 sequence reads: CASSKPPFYEQYF. CDR3 DNA sequence: TGTGCCAGCAGCAAACCCCCTTTTTACGAGCAGTACTTC.

This clone was observed once. The chain employs TRBV19 and TRBJ2-5; D is possibly TRBD2 (5 bases). This CDR3 spans 15 amino acids. Germline CDR1 and CDR2: LNHDA and SQIVND (reference sequence). V dropped 6 bases and J dropped 4 bases, with 18 bases sitting between them. Written as DNA, the CDR3 is TGTGCCAGTAGACGGCGGGCCGCAGAGGTAGAGACCCAGTACTTC. This gives the protein CASRRRAAEVETQYF.

CDR3 coding DNA: TGTGCCAGCAGAACTCCGGACTGGAACACTGAAGCTTTCTTT. Its translation: CASRTPDWNTEAFF. The rearrangement uses TRBV5-3 and TRBJ1-1; D is unclear. TRBV5-3 is labeled an ORF, and its function is uncertain. The germline V and J ends were trimmed by 8 bases and 1 base, with 15 bases remaining between them. The CDR3 is made up of 14 amino acids.

This chain links TRBV6-6 with TRBJ1-6; TRBD1 matches at 7 bases. V lost 6 bases, J lost 10 bases, and 9 bases stayed unmatched. Germline V gene lookup returns CDR1 MNHNY and CDR2 SVGAGI (reference sequence). The CDR3 sequence is 14 residues long. CDR3 in amino acids: CASSQEGARSPLHF. CDR3 in DNA: TGTGCCAGCAGCCAAGAGGGGGCTAGGTCACCCCTCCACTTT.

The V call is TRBV6-5, the J call TRBJ2-4; 7 nucleotides match TRBD1. Losses at the gene ends were 5 bases for V and 2 bases for J; bases not matched to a gene: 6. The CDR3 is made up of 15 amino acids. CDR1 and CDR2 (germline): MNHEY, SVGAGI. Written as DNA, the CDR3 is TGTGCCAGCAGTCAAACAGGGGCGCCCAAAAACATTCAGTACTTC. This sequence encodes CASSQTGAPKNIQYF.

This chain connects TRBV27 to TRBJ2-3; 9 nucleotides agree with TRBD2. The CDR3 runs 17 residues. CDR1 and CDR2 from the germline V gene are MNHEY and SMNVEV (reference sequence). V trimming: 7 bases; J trimming: 4 bases; junction bases outside the gene matches: 15. CDR3 nucleotides: TGTGCCAGCAACCTCATAGCGGGGGCGAGGCGTCCAGATACGCAGTATTTT. Its translation is CASNLIAGARRPDTQYF.

This rearrangement joins TRBV7-3 to TRBJ2-7, with 9 bases fitting TRBD2. Trimming took 4 bases from V and 5 from J; bases not matched to a gene: 3. CDR1 is SGHTA and CDR2 is FQGTGA in the germline V gene. This CDR3 has 13 residues. Written as DNA, the CDR3 is TGTGCCAGCAGCTATCTAGCGGGGCACGAGCAGTACTTC. Residues: CASSYLAGHEQYF.

This clone was seen a few times. V and J are TRBV7-3 and TRBJ1-2, with D uncertain. The CDR3 is made up of 12 amino acids. Germline CDR1 reads SGHTA; CDR2 reads FQGTGA. V was clipped by 4 bases and J by 5 bases, with 8 bases between them. As DNA, the CDR3 is TGTGCCAGCAGCTCAACCGCATATGGCTACACCTTC. It is translated as CASSSTAYGYTF.

This sequence joins TRBV30 and TRBJ2-3; no reliable D call. Deletions cut 7 bases from V and 4 bases from J, with 9 bases between. CDR3 length equals 11 residues. CDR1 is GTSNPN, CDR2 SVGIG, per germline (reference sequence). The CDR3 DNA reads TGTGCCTTGGGTCTCCCAGATACGCAGTATTTT. As protein: CALGLPDTQYF.